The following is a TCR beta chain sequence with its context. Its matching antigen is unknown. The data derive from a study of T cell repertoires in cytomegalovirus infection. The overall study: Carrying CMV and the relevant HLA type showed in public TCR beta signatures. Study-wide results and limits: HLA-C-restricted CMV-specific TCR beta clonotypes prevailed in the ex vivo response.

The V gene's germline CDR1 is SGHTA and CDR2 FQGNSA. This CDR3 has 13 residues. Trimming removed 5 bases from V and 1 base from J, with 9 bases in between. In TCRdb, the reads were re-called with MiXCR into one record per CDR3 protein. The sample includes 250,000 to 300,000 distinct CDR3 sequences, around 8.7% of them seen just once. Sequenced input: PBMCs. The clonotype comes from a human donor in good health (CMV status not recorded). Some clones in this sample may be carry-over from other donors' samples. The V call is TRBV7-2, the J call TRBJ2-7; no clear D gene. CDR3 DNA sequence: TGTGCCAGCAGCCTTGATTTTTCCTACGAGCAGTACTTC. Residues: CASSLDFSYEQYF.